Sequencing of this T cell receptor beta chain was carried out in a study of T cell clusters in autoimmune cytopenias. Findings and limits, study-wide: TRB repertoire shifts in secondary cytopenia and chronic lymphocytic leukemia mostly reflected lymphoma, not autoimmunity.

Multiplex touch-down PCR amplified TRB using TRB-A and TRB-B pools in one tube. Each CDR3 protein gets one entry in TCRdb, which reprocessed the multiplex PCR reads and gives no DNA. This repertoire includes more than 12,000 distinct CDR3 sequences. A note on this clonotype: Antigen: not known.

TRB amplification used approximately 250 ng of peripheral blood genomic DNA. The CDR3 covers 13 residues. CDR1 is KGHSH and CDR2 is LQKENI in the germline V gene. These same records also appear under a second study, on T cell repertoires in aging, cancer and after chemotherapy. According to that study: Clear clonal overlap appeared across healthy donor samples taken over several months to years. The full dataset contained about 10 million TCR reads. The repertoire data cannot show anything about immunological memory following chemotherapy.

The sequence was collected from a human donor in good health. The gene calls are TRBV18 and TRBJ2-3. Material: peripheral blood. CDR3 amino acids: CASSPTSTDTQYF.